The rows below give T cell receptor beta chains drawn from one sample of a study of blood T cell repertoires in COVID-19. Libraries were prepared by immunoSEQ multiplex PCR; TCRdb keeps only in-frame clonotypes and omits some of them. The sample lists 85,000 to 100,000 clones, roughly 83% occurring once. Sequencing was done on a sample of peripheral blood. The source is a woman aged 55-70 years with acute or convalescent COVID-19. Both conserved end residues are trimmed from each CDR3. Fields, in order: J gene, clone size, D gene, V gene, CDR3 protein. The D gene is left open where the match is weak. Not all rows give a size; the values are once, few, many and, for expanded clones, a class.

j_gene: TRBJ1-4
abundance: NA
d_gene: NA
v_gene: TRBV7-9
CDR3aa: ASSLLGSNEKLF

j_gene: TRBJ1-5
abundance: NA
d_gene: NA
v_gene: TRBV4-3
CDR3aa: ASSPNLWDNNQPQH

j_gene: TRBJ1-3
abundance: NA
d_gene: NA
v_gene: TRBV19
CDR3aa: ASSISGAEGSGNTIY

j_gene: TRBJ1-1
abundance: NA
d_gene: NA
v_gene: TRBV7-2
CDR3aa: ASSLLWLSTEPRNTEAF

j_gene: TRBJ2-2
abundance: NA
d_gene: TRBD1
v_gene: TRBV18
CDR3aa: ASSPRKQGASDGELF

j_gene: TRBJ2-3
abundance: NA
d_gene: TRBD1
v_gene: TRBV3-1/TRBV3-2
CDR3aa: ASSQVRDSDSSSSTDTQY

j_gene: TRBJ2-1
abundance: NA
d_gene: TRBD1
v_gene: TRBV7-2
CDR3aa: ASSTGTGYEQF

j_gene: TRBJ1-6
abundance: NA
d_gene: NA
v_gene: TRBV19
CDR3aa: ASMGLPGSPLH

j_gene: TRBJ1-1
abundance: NA
d_gene: TRBD1
v_gene: TRBV10-3
CDR3aa: ATGQSGNTEAF

j_gene: TRBJ2-3
abundance: NA
d_gene: NA
v_gene: TRBV19
CDR3aa: ASSIVSGPRASTDTQY

j_gene: TRBJ1-2
abundance: NA
d_gene: NA
v_gene: TRBV29-1
CDR3aa: SVDVLGGRGYT

j_gene: TRBJ1-3
abundance: NA
d_gene: NA
v_gene: TRBV4-1
CDR3aa: ASSRTPSLGQSSGNTIY

j_gene: TRBJ1-2
abundance: NA
d_gene: NA
v_gene: TRBV2
CDR3aa: ASSEGPGRIYGYT

j_gene: TRBJ2-1
abundance: NA
d_gene: NA
v_gene: TRBV11-2
CDR3aa: ASSTNSRFNEQF

j_gene: TRBJ1-1
abundance: NA
d_gene: TRBD1
v_gene: TRBV2
CDR3aa: ASTTGVRREAF

j_gene: TRBJ1-1
abundance: NA
d_gene: NA
v_gene: TRBV16
CDR3aa: ASNLAGYTEAF

j_gene: TRBJ1-2
abundance: few
d_gene: TRBD1
v_gene: TRBV5-1
CDR3aa: ASSRPETGFGSGYT

j_gene: TRBJ1-1
abundance: once
d_gene: TRBD1
v_gene: TRBV3-1/TRBV3-2
CDR3aa: ASSPGQGITEAF

j_gene: TRBJ1-5
abundance: NA
d_gene: NA
v_gene: TRBV4-1
CDR3aa: ASSQEMGARGTQPQH

j_gene: TRBJ1-2
abundance: NA
d_gene: NA
v_gene: TRBV4-1
CDR3aa: ASSRNRNGYT

j_gene: TRBJ1-1
abundance: NA
d_gene: TRBD1
v_gene: TRBV7-3
CDR3aa: ASSPGTDTEAF

j_gene: TRBJ1-1
abundance: NA
d_gene: NA
v_gene: TRBV30
CDR3aa: AWSDRRTEAF

j_gene: TRBJ1-6
abundance: NA
d_gene: TRBD1
v_gene: TRBV7-2
CDR3aa: ASSSRTGGNSPLH

j_gene: TRBJ1-1
abundance: NA
d_gene: NA
v_gene: TRBV12-3/TRBV12-4
CDR3aa: ASSQNTEAF

j_gene: TRBJ1-2
abundance: NA
d_gene: NA
v_gene: TRBV7-2
CDR3aa: ASSLGGDQLRGYT

j_gene: TRBJ2-1
abundance: NA
d_gene: TRBD1
v_gene: TRBV10-3
CDR3aa: ASQGALGINEQF

j_gene: TRBJ2-7
abundance: NA
d_gene: NA
v_gene: TRBV12-3/TRBV12-4
CDR3aa: ASSPTGTEQY

j_gene: TRBJ2-5
abundance: NA
d_gene: TRBD1
v_gene: TRBV14
CDR3aa: ASSLRQGSGTQY

j_gene: TRBJ1-6
abundance: once
d_gene: TRBD1
v_gene: TRBV4-3
CDR3aa: ASSHIGQGGSPLH

j_gene: TRBJ1-4
abundance: NA
d_gene: TRBD1
v_gene: TRBV4-1
CDR3aa: ASSQAYLQGAFEKLF

j_gene: TRBJ1-6
abundance: NA
d_gene: TRBD1
v_gene: TRBV2
CDR3aa: ASSPTGGGNSPLH